The next 11 T cell receptor beta chains were all read from a single sample in a study of radiotherapy plus CTLA-4 blockade in lung cancer. Repertoires were generated with immunoSEQ multiplex PCR, while TCRdb's copy carries only in-frame clones and drops some. This table has about 120,000 clones, more than 65% appearing once. Sequences were derived from peripheral blood, sampled from a patient treated with radiotherapy plus ipilimumab. These receptors were obtained from a human donor with non-small cell lung cancer that progressed on radiotherapy plus ipilimumab. Some clones in this sample may be carry-over from other donors' samples.

V usage is TRBV6-1 and J usage is TRBJ2-7, with TRBD1 matching 8 bases. J was trimmed by 3 bases and V by 0 bases; bases with no gene match: 4. Germline CDR1 reads MNHNS; CDR2 reads SASEGT. The CDR3 covers 15 residues. CDR3 sequence (DNA): TGTGCCAGCAGTGAAGCATGGGACAGGCTCTACGAGCAGTACTTC. Its translation is CASSEAWDRLYEQYF.

Only one count was recorded for this clone. The chain employs TRBV5-1 and TRBJ1-1; possible D gene TRBD1, 5 bases. The CDR3 is 18 amino acids. The germline V and J ends were trimmed by 0 bases and 0 bases, with 18 bases remaining between them. CDR1 and CDR2 (germline): SGHRS, YFSETQ. The DNA for the CDR3 is TGCGCCAGCAGCTTGGTACACCTCGGGGGGGAAATGAACACTGAAGCTTTCTTT. Amino acids: CASSLVHLGGEMNTEAFF.

The chain employs TRBV2 and TRBJ2-1; weak D call: TRBD2 (5 bases). Trimming pared 7 bases from V and 8 bases from J, leaving 18 bases between. Germline CDR1 and CDR2: SNHLY and FYNNEI. CDR3 length equals 14 residues. The chain's CDR3 is CASTYQLVRDEQFF. CDR3 sequence (DNA): TGTGCCAGCACCTACCAACTAGTACGGGATGAGCAGTTCTTC.

This clone has only one observation. V usage is TRBV11-1 and J usage is TRBJ1-5, with a tentative D call TRBD1 (6 bases). The CDR3 totals 14 residues. V lost 5 bases, J lost 9 bases, and 17 bases lay in between. Germline V CDR1 and CDR2: SGHAT, FQDESV (reference sequence). CDR3 sequence: CASSLDHLGGPQHF. The CDR3 nucleotides read TGTGCCAGCAGCCTGGACCACCTAGGGGGGCCCCAGCATTTT.

This clone has more than one count but fewer than ten. This chain links TRBV7-2 with TRBJ1-1; TRBD1 matches at 12 bases. The CDR3 sequence is 18 residues long. Per germline, CDR1 SGHTA and CDR2 FQGNSA. V dropped 5 bases and J dropped 4; count of bases not matched to a gene: 14. The CDR3: CASSRSGTGGAGGTEAFF. The CDR3 DNA sequence: TGTGCCAGCAGCCGTTCCGGGACAGGGGGCGCCGGGGGCACTGAAGCTTTCTTT.

V usage is TRBV5-1 and J usage is TRBJ2-1, with TRBD2 matching 8 bases. The germline gives CDR1 SGHRS, CDR2 YFSETQ. Trimming took 4 bases from V and 2 from J; bases not matched to a gene: 2. The CDR3 length is 14 residues. Written as DNA, the CDR3 is TGCGCCAGCAGCCCGGGAGGGGCCTACAATGAGCAGTTCTTC. Translated, it gives CASSPGGAYNEQFF. Combining the CDR3 with reference TRBV5-1 and TRBJ2-1 gives the whole variable domain KAGVTQTPRYLIKTRGQQVTLSCSPISGHRSVSWYQQTPGQGLQFLFEYFSETQRNKGNFPGRFSGRQFSNSRSEMNVSTLELGDSALYLCASSPGGAYNEQFFGPGTRLTVL.

Here the CDR3 reads CASSYAGESIQYF. The DNA for the CDR3 is TGTGCCAGCAGTTACGCCGGGGAGAGCATTCAGTACTTC. The V gene is TRBV6-6, the J gene TRBJ2-4; a weak D match, TRBD2 (5 bases). V was cut by 2 bases and J by 9 bases, with 11 bases left in between. Germline V CDR1 and CDR2: MNHNY, SVGAGI (reference sequence). The CDR3 has 13 amino acids.

The chain employs TRBV27 and TRBJ2-7, with D perhaps matching TRBD1 (5 bases). The CDR3 spans 14 residues. Germline CDR1 is MNHEY and CDR2 is SMNVEV (reference sequence). V was clipped by 4 bases and J by 3 bases, with 13 bases between them. CDR3 DNA sequence: TGTGCCAGCAGTTCGCCCAGGGCTAACTACGAGCAGTACTTC. Translating gives CASSSPRANYEQYF.

This chain joins TRBV19 and TRBJ2-3, with D hard to call. V was trimmed by 6 bases and J by 2 bases, leaving 15 bases between them. The CDR3 contains 15 residues. Germline V lookup: CDR1 LNHDA, CDR2 SQIVND (reference sequence). This chain's CDR3 is CASRGHEDLTDTQYF. The CDR3 DNA sequence: TGTGCCAGTAGAGGGCACGAGGATCTCACAGATACGCAGTATTTT.

The chain joins TRBV5-1 to TRBJ2-1; TRBD1 agrees at 7 bases. The CDR3 has 14 residues. The J segment lost 3 bases and the V segment lost 0 bases, leaving 0 bases of the junction unmatched. CDR1 and CDR2 from the germline V gene are SGHRS and YFSETQ. CDR3 DNA sequence: TGCGCCAGCAGCTTGGACAGGGGCTACAATGAGCAGTTCTTC. Amino acids: CASSLDRGYNEQFF. The whole variable domain, remainder taken from reference TRBV5-1 and TRBJ2-1, is KAGVTQTPRYLIKTRGQQVTLSCSPISGHRSVSWYQQTPGQGLQFLFEYFSETQRNKGNFPGRFSGRQFSNSRSEMNVSTLELGDSALYLCASSLDRGYNEQFFGPGTRLTVL.

The rearrangement uses TRBV10-1 and TRBJ1-6; unclear D gene. Trimming removed 4 bases at V and 8 bases at J, with 12 bases between. Germline V gene lookup returns CDR1 WNHNN and CDR2 SYGVQD (reference sequence). CDR3 size: 14 residues. CDR3 bases: TGCGCCAGCAGTGTAGGTCGGAGGGATTCACCCCTCCACTTT. Protein sequence: CASSVGRRDSPLHF.